This T cell receptor (beta chain) appears in the sequencing data of a study of blood T cells in healthy people across ages (dated by TCRdb to about 2015). Background for the entire study: In model experiments, template switching captured about one uniquely barcoded TCR beta cDNA molecule for every two T cells. Using the same blood draw, the study looked at two additional independent replicas of 1 million unique cDNA reads for two donors, one aged 18 to 29 and the other aged 80 or older. Four age groups were formed from the donors: young (average roughly 16 years), middle-aged (approximately 42), aged (roughly 58) and long-lived (around 82). To avoid experimental bias, donors of different ages were spread randomly across the sequencing lanes. To track age-related changes in TCR beta repertoire diversity, the study relied on deep sequencing normalized with unique cDNA molecular identifiers.

Libraries were constructed by 5' RACE. The instrument given in TCRdb is Illumina HiSeq 2500. The second PCR ran for about 6 to 11 cycles and used a J-beta primer mix along with a sample-barcoded 5' primer. Each TCR beta cDNA molecule received a unique molecular identifier from a template-switch 5' adaptor carrying 12 random nucleotides. At least 2.5 million CDR3-containing paired-end reads were obtained from each sample. All of the RNA was converted into first-strand cDNA using the Mint cDNA synthesis kit, with a TRBC-specific oligonucleotide serving as the primer. Following uracil-DNA glycosylase treatment, all cDNA underwent a first 18-cycle PCR with the universal primers M1SS and BC2_uni_R. The authors' analysis ran thus. For normalization, 1 million high-quality reads, each with a distinct molecular identifier, were randomly selected from each sample. Instead of being binned into consensus sequences, reads that shared molecular identifiers were thrown out. MiTCR, with a Q25 quality threshold and the strictest error-elimination algorithm, was used for CDR3 identification, clonotype clustering and error correction. Lower-bound total TCR beta diversity was estimated with a nonparametric unseen species model using Euler transformation. Using fastp at Q25 and MiXCR, TCRdb reprocessed the public reads and kept productive beta chains. Rows are unified per CDR3 protein, each entry keeping the most common DNA and genes. The V and J calls were determined by TCRdb, not by the authors. The sample table records 1.4 million to 1.5 million distinct CDR3 sequences; approximately 38% of these occur just once. The ten biggest clones cover approximately 7.9% of the sample.

From the cysteine up to the phenylalanine, the CDR3 has a length of 14 residues. Only the CDR3 DNA is retained, 42 bases long and in frame from the first base. At the junction V is shortened by 8 bases and J by 4 bases; bases outside the gene matches: 7. The germline V gene gives CDR1 as MNHEY and CDR2 as SVGAGI. The 40 or so donors, aged about 6 to 95 years, were systemically healthy Caucasian individuals from Russia. About 9.8 milliliters of peripheral blood were drawn from each donor into EDTA-treated Vacutainer tubes. Ficoll-Paque density-gradient centrifugation was used to isolate PBMCs, with at least 7 million per sample. Trizol reagent was used to extract total RNA from the PBMCs, yielding at least 6 micrograms per sample. For every donor, flow cytometry on a PBMC aliquot measured the percentage of naive CD45RAhigh/CD27high T cells. Results the study describes overall, beyond this receptor: The percentage of naive T cells measured by flow cytometry correlated strongly with observed TCR beta diversity. Estimates of total diversity from one million sequenced T cells were regarded as lower bounds and underestimates. The long-lived group showed more naive CD4+ T cells, fewer expanded clones and increased TCR diversity than the aged group, suggesting age selection. Because donor CMV infection status was unknown, age-related changes in expanded clonotypes were potentially confounded. Observed TCR beta diversity per million T cells fell roughly linearly with age, and a significant reduction was already apparent by age around 39. Because profiling used bulk unsorted PBMCs, naive and antigen-experienced compartments could not be compared conclusively.

This clonotype was detected once. It lacks a known antigen. No much larger clone exists at a distance of one base, and base qualities are not known. Recombination joined TRBV6-5 with TRBJ2-2, with 7 middle bases fitting TRBD2. The TCR sequence derives from a woman under 30 in good health. The sequencing sample was made of blood. Here the CDR3 is given as CASRRGGATGELFF. The DNA sequence is as follows: TGTGCCAGCCGTAGGGGAGGGGCCACCGGGGAGCTGTTTTTT.